This T cell receptor (beta chain) was identified during a study of blood T cell repertoires in COVID-19. Only in-frame clones appear in the TCRdb table, and some are missing; sequencing was by immunoSEQ multiplex PCR. The profile shows about 250,000 clones, 65% to 90% of them singletons. The V and J ends lost 7 bases and 2 bases respectively, with 21 bases between them. CDR3 length: 16 residues. The germline gives CDR1 SGHDT, CDR2 YYEEEE. This chain joins TRBV5-6 and TRBJ1-2; D possibly corresponds to TRBD1 (5 bases). Input material: PBMCs or T cells enriched from blood (not recorded which). The TCR comes from a woman between 45 and 60 years old with acute COVID-19. CDR3 DNA sequence: TGTGCCAGCTCTGAACAAATCGGGGGGATCAACTATGGCTACACCTTC. Translation: CASSEQIGGINYGYTF.